This T cell receptor beta chain derives from a study of identical twins. Note on this clonotype: Its antigen is still unknown.

Germline CDR1 and CDR2: DFQATT and SNEGSKA (reference sequence). V shed 4 bases and J shed 5 bases, with 15 bases lying between them. The CDR3 has 13 amino acids. Findings and caveats of the study: For cord blood, abundant beta clonotypes had fewer insertions, unlike memory repertoires, which showed none. Researchers caution that invariant MAIT and iNKT cells could partly confound zero-insertion analyses.

Template switching added a universal primer binding site, and final cDNA carried unique molecular identifiers. TCRdb passed the 5' RACE reads through MiXCR, listing each CDR3 protein once. This sample has 690,000 or so distinct CDR3 sequences; approximately 9% occur once, and the top ten carry 0.85% to 1%. This sample also appeared in a second study, on yellow fever vaccine responses in identical twins.

The sample taken for sequencing was PBMCs. The sequence derives from a woman younger than 30 in good health. The chain employs TRBV20-1 and TRBJ2-7, with D unclear. In nucleotides, the CDR3 is TGCAGTGCTACCGCTTCATGGGTGGACGAGCAGTACTTC. Translating it yields CSATASWVDEQYF.